These 6 T cell receptor beta chains came from one sample sequenced in a study of blood T cells in healthy people across ages. Alongside a J-beta primer mix, a sample-barcoded 5' primer served in a second PCR lasting roughly 7 to 12 cycles. Each CDR3 protein gets one entry after TCRdb re-called the 5' RACE reads with MiXCR. This sample yields about 1.7 million distinct CDR3 sequences, of which under 30% are seen a single time; about 8% belongs to the top ten. Sequencing was performed on blood. These receptors all come from a woman aged 30 to 39 in good health.

The chain couples TRBV30 to TRBJ2-3; D possibly corresponds to TRBD2 (6 bases). From germline, CDR1 is GTSNPN and CDR2 SVGIG (reference sequence). CDR3 length: 13 residues. V lost 0 bases and J lost 5, with 9 bases in between. CDR3 in amino acids: CAWSVAGRDTQYF. CDR3 DNA: TGTGCCTGGAGTGTAGCCGGGAGAGATACGCAGTATTTT.

This clonotype has just a few counts. V is TRBV18 and J is TRBJ1-1; D is unresolved. V lost 1 base and J lost 0, with 12 bases in between. The CDR3 sequence is 16 residues long. The germline V gene has CDR1 KGHSH and CDR2 LQKENI. This chain's CDR3 is CASSPQGLSMNTEAFF. The CDR3 bases are TGTGCCAGCTCACCACAGGGCCTCTCAATGAACACTGAAGCTTTCTTT.

V gene TRBV20-1 combines with J gene TRBJ2-3, with TRBD2 matching 10 bases. The V and J ends lost 0 bases and 3 bases, in that order; junction bases with no gene match: 6. Germline V CDR1 and CDR2: DFQATT, SNEGSKA (reference sequence). This CDR3 is 16 amino acids long. CDR3 DNA: TGCAGTGCTAGAGATCCTACTAGCGGGGAAACAGATACGCAGTATTTT. Translating gives CSARDPTSGETDTQYF.

The chain is built from TRBV6-6 and TRBJ1-6; D unresolved. Germline CDR1 and CDR2: MNHNY and SVGAGI (reference sequence). The CDR3 runs to 12 residues. V was pared by 9 bases and J by 14 bases, with 17 bases between. CDR3 amino acids: CASSDQWKTLHF. The CDR3 bases are TGTGCCAGTAGTGACCAATGGAAGACCCTCCACTTT.

There are many counts of this clonotype. The CDR3 coding sequence is TGTGCCATCAGTGACAGGTCCTACGAGCAGTACTTC. Encoded protein: CAISDRSYEQYF. This sequence joins TRBV10-3 and TRBJ2-7; D is undetermined. The CDR3 length is 12 residues. Germline-derived CDR1 and CDR2 are ENHRY and SYGVKD. V was pared by 3 bases and J by 1 base, with 4 bases between.

The chain couples TRBV7-9 to TRBJ1-1; the D is unclear. V lost 5 bases and J lost 8, with 12 bases in between. The CDR3 has 12 residues. Germline values: CDR1 SEHNR, CDR2 FQNEAQ (reference sequence). CDR3 coding DNA: TGTGCCAGCAGCCTAGGCGTGAGGGAAGCTTTCTTT. This codes for CASSLGVREAFF.